These T cell receptor beta chains were read from a single sample in a study of blood T cell repertoires in COVID-19. This table comes from immunoSEQ multiplex PCR, and its TCRdb copy is limited to in-frame clones, with some not included. In the table there are 86,000 or so clones, 90% to 95% of which are singletons. Source material: peripheral blood. Source of these receptors: a human donor with active COVID-19. The donor label of this sample is uncertain. CDR3s include the opening cysteine and the closing phenylalanine or tryptophan. The order of the fields is clone size, V gene, CDR3 length, J gene, D gene, CDR3 DNA, CDR3 protein. D genes are given only for firm matches. Clone size is given for some rows only: seen once, a few or many times, or a class if the clone is expanded.

.,TRBV19,16,TRBJ1-2,.,TGTGCCAGTACGCCAGCAGCGGGGGCCACCAACTATGGCTACACCTTC,CASTPAAGATNYGYTF
.,TRBV19,15,TRBJ1-5,.,TGTGCCAGTAGTATAGGGTCCAGGGGAAATCAGCCCCAGCATTTT,CASSIGSRGNQPQHF
once,TRBV9,16,TRBJ2-2,TRBD2,TGTGCCAGCAGCGGAGGGACTAGGGATTTTACCGGGGAGCTGTTTTTT,CASSGGTRDFTGELFF
.,TRBV6-6,11,TRBJ2-7,.,TGTGCCAGCAGTTACCGCTACGAGCAGTACTTC,CASSYRYEQYF
once,TRBV7-8,14,TRBJ1-3,.,TGTGCCAGCAGCCCCGACAGCTCTGGAAACACCATATATTTT,CASSPDSSGNTIYF
.,TRBV12-5,16,TRBJ2-5,TRBD2,TGTGCTAGTGGTTTTGGGGATAGCGGGCTCCTCGAGACCCAGTACTTC,CASGFGDSGLLETQYF
once,TRBV28,15,TRBJ2-7,.,TGTGCCAGCAGTTTTATATCAGGGTTGGCCTACGAGCAGTACTTC,CASSFISGLAYEQYF
.,TRBV6-5,15,TRBJ2-5,TRBD1,TGTGCCAGCAGTTACGCAGACAGGGGGTCCGGGACCCAGTACTTC,CASSYADRGSGTQYF
.,TRBV7-2,14,TRBJ2-7,.,TGTGCCAGCACCGCCACCGGGGTTTCCTACGAGCAGTACTTC,CASTATGVSYEQYF
once,TRBV29-1,12,TRBJ2-3,.,TGCAGCGTTGAAGATAACACAGATACGCAGTATTTT,CSVEDNTDTQYF
.,TRBV28,16,TRBJ2-7,TRBD2,TGTGCCAGCATCAGAGGGACTAGCGGGAGGAGGGGCGAGCAGTACTTC,CASIRGTSGRRGEQYF
.,TRBV5-1,15,TRBJ1-1,TRBD1,TGCGCCAGCAGCTCCGACGGACAGGGAAACACTGAAGCTTTCTTT,CASSSDGQGNTEAFF
once,TRBV5-1,15,TRBJ1-5,.,TGCGCCAGCAGCTTGGGAGATTATAGCAATCAGCCCCAGCATTTT,CASSLGDYSNQPQHF
.,TRBV7-7,14,TRBJ1-3,.,TGTGCTAGCAGCCTGACAGGATTTGGAAACACCATATATTTT,CASSLTGFGNTIYF
.,TRBV5-1,16,TRBJ2-7,.,TGCGCCAGCAGCTTGGATCGGTTACCGCCCTCCTACGAGCAGTACTTC,CASSLDRLPPSYEQYF
.,TRBV7-8,16,TRBJ2-3,.,TGTGCCAGCAGCTGGATAGGCCAGGGGCCCAGAGATACGCAGTATTTT,CASSWIGQGPRDTQYF
.,TRBV9,13,TRBJ1-6,.,TGTGCCAGCAGCGTAGAGGAGGGGTCACCCCTCCACTTT,CASSVEEGSPLHF
.,TRBV28,12,TRBJ2-7,TRBD1,TGTGCCATCAACAGGGGGCACTACGAGCAGTACTTC,CAINRGHYEQYF
.,TRBV28,18,TRBJ2-3,TRBD2,TGTGCCAGCAGATCAGGGACTAGCGGGAGGCCGATCACAGATACGCAGTATTTT,CASRSGTSGRPITDTQYF
.,TRBV5-5,15,TRBJ2-2,TRBD1,TGTGCCAGCAGCTTATCCCAGGGGGCATCCGGGGAGCTGTTTTTT,CASSLSQGASGELFF
.,TRBV6-5,13,TRBJ1-2,.,TGTGCCAGCAGTCAGGTGATCGCTTCGGGCTACACCTTC,CASSQVIASGYTF
.,TRBV20-1,11,TRBJ1-4,.,TGCAGTGCAGGGGCGTCTGAAAAACTGTTTTTT,CSAGASEKLFF